The next 27 T cell receptor beta chains were all read from a single sample in a study of cytomegalovirus exposure and HLA in healthy donors. Assay used: immunoSEQ multiplex PCR; TCRdb lists only in-frame clones, some missing. Of a few hundred thousand clones listed, around 85% are singletons. Sequencing input: PBMCs. The source of these receptors is a woman between 18 and 30 years old in good health and CMV-seronegative.

The chain links TRBV11-3 to TRBJ2-6, with 7 bases identical to TRBD1. The CDR3 is made up of 10 amino acids. Germline-derived CDR1 and CDR2 are SGHNT and YENEEA. Trimming removed 8 bases from V and 16 bases from J; junction bases left unmatched: 5. In nucleotides, the CDR3 is TGTGCCAGCGGGGACAGAGTGCTGACTTTC. As protein: CASGDRVLTF.

The chain uses TRBV4-3 and TRBJ1-6; D gene unclear. Germline V CDR1 and CDR2: LGHNA, YSLEER. CDR3 length: 13 residues. V was shortened by 1 base and J by 9 bases, with 7 bases between the two germline ends. The CDR3 spells CASSQAAGSPLHF. DNA of the CDR3: TGCGCCAGCAGCCAAGCGGCGGGTTCACCCCTCCACTTT.

For this clone: Other DNA sequences within the sample encode an identical CDR3. CDR3 sequence (DNA): TGTGCCAGCAGCTCCGGGACAGGGAATGGCTACACCTTC. Its protein product is CASSSGTGNGYTF. This chain uses TRBV27 with TRBJ1-2; 9 nucleotides agree with TRBD1. Germline V lookup: CDR1 MNHEY, CDR2 SMNVEV (reference sequence). V trimming: 6 bases; J trimming: 6 bases; junction bases outside the gene matches: 5. The CDR3 sequence is 13 residues long.

The chain is built from TRBV2 and TRBJ2-1, with D maybe TRBD1 (6 bases). The length of the CDR3 is 20 residues. The V and J ends lost 2 bases and 0 bases respectively, with 23 bases between them. CDR1 is SNHLY and CDR2 is FYNNEI in the germline V gene. This chain's CDR3 is CASSESLKTGLMSSYNEQFF. The DNA for the CDR3 is TGTGCCAGCAGTGAAAGTTTGAAGACAGGACTTATGAGCTCCTACAATGAGCAGTTCTTC.

V is TRBV7-2 and J is TRBJ2-3; TRBD2 agrees at 13 bases. CDR3 length equals 16 residues. Germline CDR1 is SGHTA and CDR2 is FQGNSA. With V trimmed by 5 bases and J by 2 bases, 4 bases remained unmatched. In nucleotides, the CDR3 is TGTGCCAGCAGCCGACTAGCGGGAGGCAACACAGATACGCAGTATTTT. It is translated as CASSRLAGGNTDTQYF.

A few counts support this clone. This chain uses TRBV5-4 with TRBJ2-7; 10 nucleotides align to TRBD1. The germline gives CDR1 SGHNT, CDR2 YYREEE (reference sequence). The CDR3 has 15 amino acids. With V trimmed by 3 bases and J by 2 bases, 5 bases remained unmatched. Here the CDR3 DNA reads TGTGCCAGCAGCTGGGGACAGGGGATCACCTACGAGCAGTACTTC. This sequence encodes CASSWGQGITYEQYF.

This chain's CDR3 is CASRSRDAFF. The CDR3, as DNA: TGTGCCAGCAGATCCCGAGATGCTTTCTTT. The chain employs TRBV28 and TRBJ1-1; unclear D gene. The V gene's germline CDR1 is MDHEN and CDR2 SYDVKM. Between the trimmed V and J ends, which lost 6 bases and 11 bases, there was a span of 10 bases. The CDR3 consists of 10 residues.

The chain couples TRBV6-5 to TRBJ1-2; 11 nucleotides line up with TRBD1. The CDR3 consists of 14 residues. The germline V gene encodes CDR1 MNHEY and CDR2 SVGAGI. V shed 5 bases, J shed 7 bases, and the junction held 6 bases outside the gene matches. In DNA form, the CDR3 reads TGTGCCAGCAGTGCCGGACAGGGGGCGCCTGGCTACACCTTC. Residues: CASSAGQGAPGYTF.

CDR3 protein: CASSLAKENQPQHF. For the CDR3, the DNA is TGTGCCAGCAGCTTAGCGAAGGAGAATCAGCCCCAGCATTTT. The chain employs TRBV7-8 and TRBJ1-5, with no clear D. The germline V gene encodes CDR1 SGHVS and CDR2 FQNEAQ. The V and J ends lost 0 bases and 4 bases respectively, with 7 bases between them. This CDR3 has 14 amino acids.

This chain uses TRBV2 with TRBJ1-4; D is unresolved. The CDR3 sequence is 14 residues long. Per germline, CDR1 SNHLY and CDR2 FYNNEI. Between the trimmed V and J ends, which lost 7 bases and 0 bases, there was a span of 9 bases. This CDR3 reads CASKKAATNEKLFF. CDR3 bases: TGTGCCAGCAAAAAGGCGGCAACTAATGAAAAACTGTTTTTT.

CDR3 sequence (DNA): TGTGCCTGGAGTTTCCCCGGGACAGGGGGCAGTCACACCTTC. Protein sequence: CAWSFPGTGGSHTF. The gene calls are TRBV30 and TRBJ1-2; 12 bases align to TRBD1. Germline CDR1 and CDR2: GTSNPN and SVGIG (reference sequence). The CDR3 length is 14 residues. V lost 2 bases and J lost 12; bases outside the gene matches: 10.

V gene TRBV10-3 combines with J gene TRBJ2-5; 10 bases align to TRBD2. This CDR3 spans 18 amino acids. J gave up 7 bases and V 0 bases, and 14 bases lay outside the gene matches. The V gene's germline CDR1 is ENHRY and CDR2 SYGVKD. Written as DNA, the CDR3 is TGTGCCATCAGTGAGTCCGAGCTAGCGGGGGCCCTCGTGCCGACCCAGTACTTC. Its translation: CAISESELAGALVPTQYF.

This chain links TRBV5-1 with TRBJ2-7; tentative D call: TRBD1 (7 bases). The germline gives CDR1 SGHRS, CDR2 YFSETQ. CDR3 size: 15 residues. V was clipped by 4 bases and J by 2 bases, with 16 bases between them. The DNA of the CDR3 is TGCGCCAGCAGCCCCAGACAGGGCGGGACCTACGAGCAGTACTTC. It specifies CASSPRQGGTYEQYF.

A single count supports this clone. The chain carries TRBV4-1 and TRBJ2-7; the D gene is possibly TRBD2 (5 bases). The V gene lost 0 bases and the J gene lost 3 bases, with 12 bases spanning the gap. Germline lookup yields CDR1 MGHRA and CDR2 YSYEKL. The CDR3 has 15 residues. CDR3 DNA: TGCGCCAGCAGCCAAGATGAGGGAACGGGCTACGAGCAGTACTTC. Its translation is CASSQDEGTGYEQYF.

The CDR3 region is CASSQSQGRGYTF. The CDR3 coding sequence is TGCGCCAGCAGCCAATCACAGGGTAGAGGCTACACCTTC. The chain carries TRBV4-1 and TRBJ1-2; tentative D call: TRBD1 (6 bases). The CDR3 runs 13 residues. Germline V gives CDR1 MGHRA, CDR2 YSYEKL. Trimming shortened V by 2 bases and J by 8 bases, and 12 bases separated the two germline ends.

The V call is TRBV29-1, the J call TRBJ2-2, with D possibly matching TRBD2 (7 bases). The CDR3 consists of 14 residues. CDR1 is SQVTM and CDR2 is ANQGSEA in the germline V gene. The V gene lost 4 bases and the J gene lost 3 bases, with 12 bases spanning the gap. DNA for the CDR3: TGCAGCGTTGGGCGGGGGCTTGACACCGGGGAGCTGTTTTTT. This codes for CSVGRGLDTGELFF.

This clone was counted between two and nine times. This chain connects TRBV18 to TRBJ1-2; 7 bases map to TRBD1. This CDR3 contains 15 residues. CDR1 and CDR2 (germline): KGHSH, LQKENI. Losses at the gene ends were 1 base for V and 2 bases for J; bases not matched to a gene: 4. The CDR3 DNA is TGTGCCAGCTCACCACTGGACAGGATCAACTATGGCTACACCTTC. Translated: CASSPLDRINYGYTF.

The chain combines TRBV28 with TRBJ2-1; perhaps TRBD1 as D (6 bases). Trimming took off 5 bases at V and 2 bases at J, with 16 bases between the two ends. This CDR3 is built from 16 residues. Germline CDR1 is MDHEN and CDR2 is SYDVKM. The DNA for the CDR3 is TGTGCCAGCAGTAAAAAGACGACAGGAGCCTACAATGAGCAGTTCTTC. This sequence encodes CASSKKTTGAYNEQFF.

This clone showed up just a few times. The chain recombines TRBV7-8 with TRBJ2-7; TRBD1 matches at 9 bases. In germline, CDR1 is SGHVS, CDR2 FQNEAQ. The CDR3 length is 14 residues. V lost 6 bases to trimming and J lost 3 bases; unmatched junction nucleotides: 6. Here the CDR3 reads CASSSGTGYYEQYF. CDR3 in DNA: TGTGCCAGCAGTTCCGGGACAGGGTACTACGAGCAGTACTTC.

The chain links TRBV7-9 to TRBJ2-1; a weak D match, TRBD1 (5 bases). The CDR3 extends over 18 amino acids. V lost 5 bases and J lost 2, with 22 bases in between. The germline V gene encodes CDR1 SEHNR and CDR2 FQNEAQ (reference sequence). CDR3 in amino acids: CASSPWFRALRTYNEQFF. The CDR3 bases are TGTGCCAGCAGCCCATGGTTCAGGGCGCTCCGAACCTACAATGAGCAGTTCTTC.

This chain joins TRBV9 and TRBJ2-7, with 7 bases lining up with TRBD1. Looked up from germline, CDR1 is SGDLS and CDR2 is YYNGEE. This CDR3 is built from 16 residues. Trimming took 3 bases from V and 0 from J; bases not matched to a gene: 9. CDR3 residues: CASSAKGTVRSYEQYF. DNA of the CDR3: TGTGCCAGCAGCGCAAAAGGGACAGTTCGCTCCTACGAGCAGTACTTC.

The V gene is TRBV7-8, the J gene TRBJ1-1; TRBD1 matches 9 bases. Per the germline V gene, CDR1 is SGHVS and CDR2 is FQNEAQ. The CDR3 covers 16 residues. The trim removed 3 bases at V and 0 bases at J, leaving 5 bases unmatched. The DNA for the CDR3 is TGTGCCAGCAGCTTCTGGGGACAGGGCCTGAACACTGAAGCTTTCTTT. This translates into CASSFWGQGLNTEAFF.

The CDR3 reads CAWGTSTGNTIYF. The CDR3 region has the DNA TGTGCCTGGGGGACATCAACTGGAAACACCATATATTTT. The chain carries TRBV30 and TRBJ1-3; the D gene is possibly TRBD1 (6 bases). This CDR3 is 13 amino acids long. The germline V gene encodes CDR1 GTSNPN and CDR2 SVGIG (reference sequence). Trimming stripped 5 bases from V and 2 bases from J, with 10 bases between. The variable domain in full, completed from reference TRBV30 and TRBJ1-3, reads SQTIHQWPATLVQPVGSPLSLECTVEGTSNPNLYWYRQAAGRGLQLLFYSVGIGQISSEVPQNLSASRPQDRQFILSSKKLLLSDSGFYLCAWGTSTGNTIYFGEGSWLTVV.

This sequence joins TRBV5-6 and TRBJ2-3, with TRBD2 as a possible D gene (6 bases). Germline V gene data show CDR1 as SGHDT and CDR2 as YYEEEE. V was trimmed by 2 bases and J by 9 bases, leaving 19 bases between them. CDR3 size: 15 residues. CDR3 region: CASSFGLRHPGTQYF. For the CDR3, the DNA is TGTGCCAGCAGCTTTGGACTAAGGCATCCCGGGACGCAGTATTTT.

This chain connects TRBV28 to TRBJ1-2; 9 positions match TRBD1. The CDR3 runs to 15 residues. CDR1 and CDR2 (germline): MDHEN, SYDVKM. The V segment lost 5 bases and the J segment 5 bases; nucleotides outside the gene matches: 9. The DNA of the CDR3 is TGTGCCAGCAGTCCGAGGACAGGGGTTGGGTATGGCTACACCTTC. Amino acid sequence: CASSPRTGVGYGYTF.

The V call is TRBV6-5, the J call TRBJ1-2, with D unresolved. The CDR3 is 14 residues long. Trimming took 5 bases from V and 5 from J, leaving 15 bases between them. Germline-derived CDR1 and CDR2 are MNHEY and SVGAGI. The CDR3 sequence is CASSHGEGNYGYTF. The CDR3, as DNA: TGTGCCAGCAGTCACGGAGAGGGTAATTATGGCTACACCTTC.

The J gene is TRBJ1-2, the V gene TRBV27; D gene ambiguous. The CDR3 sequence is 16 residues long. CDR1 and CDR2 (germline): MNHEY, SMNVEV (reference sequence). V lost 8 bases to trimming and J lost 1 base, with 20 bases between them. The CDR3 region is CASRTVKRLFNYGYTF. DNA of the CDR3: TGTGCCAGCCGTACCGTGAAGAGACTATTTAACTATGGCTACACCTTC.